This is a list of T cell receptor beta chains from one sample in a study of PD-1 blockade in classical Hodgkin lymphoma. The table came from immunoSEQ multiplex PCR; TCRdb's copy has only in-frame clones and leaves some out. The sample lists 50,000 to 65,000 clones, about 89% occurring once. The sample consisted of peripheral blood mononuclear cells (PBMCs), taken before the fourth cycle of nivolumab. These receptors were taken from a human donor with classical Hodgkin lymphoma. Each CDR3 is given with its conserved first and last residue. The order of the fields is CDR3 DNA, CDR3 protein, clone size, J gene, V gene, D gene. The D gene is left open where the match is weak. For some rows the clone size is stated as once, few or many, or as a class when expanded; others skip it.

CDR3 DNA: TGTGCCAGCAGTGAAACCTTACGGTGGACAGGGGGCAGTAATTCACCCCTCCACTTT; CDR3 protein: CASSETLRWTGGSNSPLHF; clone size: NA; J gene: TRBJ1-6; V gene: TRBV2; D gene: TRBD1
CDR3 DNA: TGTGCCATAGGGACTAGCGGGGGCCCTGGGCAGTTCTTC; CDR3 protein: CAIGTSGGPGQFF; clone size: NA; J gene: TRBJ2-1; V gene: TRBV10-3; D gene: TRBD2
CDR3 DNA: TGTGCCAGCAAGATTCAGGGGATGGTCCAGCATTTT; CDR3 protein: CASKIQGMVQHF; clone size: NA; J gene: TRBJ1-5; V gene: TRBV28; D gene: NA
CDR3 DNA: TGTGCCAGCAGCTATCTAGCGGGGGGAGGAGCAGATACGCAGTATTTT; CDR3 protein: CASSYLAGGGADTQYF; clone size: NA; J gene: TRBJ2-3; V gene: TRBV7-8; D gene: TRBD2
CDR3 DNA: TGTGCCAGCAGCTTGGCCGGGACTTACTCCTACGAGCAGTACTTC; CDR3 protein: CASSLAGTYSYEQYF; clone size: NA; J gene: TRBJ2-7; V gene: TRBV7-9; D gene: NA
CDR3 DNA: TGTGCCAGCAGCTTGGTTCAGGGGACTGGAAACACCATATATTTT; CDR3 protein: CASSLVQGTGNTIYF; clone size: NA; J gene: TRBJ1-3; V gene: TRBV5-4; D gene: NA
CDR3 DNA: TGTGCCAGCAGTTTGAAGGGAAATGAAAAACTGTTTTTT; CDR3 protein: CASSLKGNEKLFF; clone size: NA; J gene: TRBJ1-4; V gene: TRBV27; D gene: NA
CDR3 DNA: TGTGCCAGCAGCTTAGATCCAGGGTGGAGGGGGGTCAGTGATGAGCAGTTCTTC; CDR3 protein: CASSLDPGWRGVSDEQFF; clone size: NA; J gene: TRBJ2-1; V gene: TRBV11-3; D gene: NA
CDR3 DNA: TGCGCCAGCAGTGAACGACCGGGTCACAATCAGCCCCAGCATTTT; CDR3 protein: CASSERPGHNQPQHF; clone size: NA; J gene: TRBJ1-5; V gene: TRBV10-2; D gene: NA
CDR3 DNA: TGTGCCTCAAAGCTTACAGGGCCCTATGGTTCACCCCTCCACTTT; CDR3 protein: CASKLTGPYGSPLHF; clone size: once; J gene: TRBJ1-6; V gene: TRBV30; D gene: NA
CDR3 DNA: TGCGCCAGCAGCTTGACAATCGGTTATTCAAGCACAGATACGCAGTATTTT; CDR3 protein: CASSLTIGYSSTDTQYF; clone size: NA; J gene: TRBJ2-3; V gene: TRBV5-1; D gene: NA
CDR3 DNA: TGTGCCAGTAGTCTCCTCACCCTTGGGCCTGAAGCTTTCTTT; CDR3 protein: CASSLLTLGPEAFF; clone size: NA; J gene: TRBJ1-1; V gene: TRBV19; D gene: NA
CDR3 DNA: TGTGCCAGCAGCCAAGAAGGGGATTGGGCAACTAATGAAAAACTGTTTTTT; CDR3 protein: CASSQEGDWATNEKLFF; clone size: NA; J gene: TRBJ1-4; V gene: TRBV14; D gene: NA
CDR3 DNA: TGTGCCAGCAGTCCCGCCTTGGAGGAGACCCAGTACTTC; CDR3 protein: CASSPALEETQYF; clone size: NA; J gene: TRBJ2-5; V gene: TRBV28; D gene: NA
CDR3 DNA: TGTGCCAGCAGCTTAGGGCGAGGAACTAAAGTCAGGAACACCGGGGAGCTGTTTTTT; CDR3 protein: CASSLGRGTKVRNTGELFF; clone size: NA; J gene: TRBJ2-2; V gene: TRBV7-8; D gene: NA
CDR3 DNA: TGTGCCAGCAGTTACGGGGAGGGGAGCGCCGGTACGCAGTATTTT; CDR3 protein: CASSYGEGSAGTQYF; clone size: NA; J gene: TRBJ2-3; V gene: TRBV6-6; D gene: TRBD2
CDR3 DNA: TGTGCCAGCAGCACATCCGGGCAGGGGGCGTACCAGCCCCAGCATTTT; CDR3 protein: CASSTSGQGAYQPQHF; clone size: NA; J gene: TRBJ1-5; V gene: TRBV7-2; D gene: TRBD1
CDR3 DNA: TGCAGTGCTAACGGACTATTCACTGGGTACTTC; CDR3 protein: CSANGLFTGYF; clone size: NA; J gene: TRBJ2-5; V gene: TRBV20-1; D gene: NA
CDR3 DNA: TGTGCCAGCAGCCCCTCTGAATCCGGAAACACCATATATTTT; CDR3 protein: CASSPSESGNTIYF; clone size: few; J gene: TRBJ1-3; V gene: TRBV13; D gene: NA
CDR3 DNA: TGTGCCAGCAGGCCTTCCAGGGACTACGAGCAGTACTTC; CDR3 protein: CASRPSRDYEQYF; clone size: NA; J gene: TRBJ2-7; V gene: TRBV7-8; D gene: NA
CDR3 DNA: TGTGCCAGCAGCCTCCCAACCTTCTCTGGAAACACCATATATTTT; CDR3 protein: CASSLPTFSGNTIYF; clone size: NA; J gene: TRBJ1-3; V gene: TRBV11-2; D gene: NA
CDR3 DNA: TGTGCCAGCAGGGCGGAGAACACCGGGGAGCTGTTTTTT; CDR3 protein: CASRAENTGELFF; clone size: NA; J gene: TRBJ2-2; V gene: TRBV19; D gene: NA
CDR3 DNA: TGTGCCAGCTCAGATCACCGGGACAGGGATGCTTTCTTT; CDR3 protein: CASSDHRDRDAFF; clone size: NA; J gene: TRBJ1-1; V gene: TRBV18; D gene: TRBD1
CDR3 DNA: TGTGCCAGCAGTAACTATGGCTACACCTTC; CDR3 protein: CASSNYGYTF; clone size: NA; J gene: TRBJ1-2; V gene: TRBV28; D gene: NA
CDR3 DNA: TGTGCCAGTAGAAGTTATGGCTACACCTTC; CDR3 protein: CASRSYGYTF; clone size: NA; J gene: TRBJ1-2; V gene: TRBV19; D gene: NA
CDR3 DNA: TGTGCCAGCAGCGTAGCTTACAGGGGCGGCATTCAGTACTTC; CDR3 protein: CASSVAYRGGIQYF; clone size: NA; J gene: TRBJ2-4; V gene: TRBV9; D gene: TRBD1